What follows describes a single TCR beta chain. Its antigen is unknown. 60 Vbeta and 13 Jbeta primers were used in PCR. Method: immunoSEQ multiplex PCR; TCRdb's copy keeps in-frame clones and lacks some. Of about 110,000 clones listed, less than 85% were seen once; the top ten hold about an eighth. Germline CDR1 SGHDN, CDR2 FVKESK. Trimming left V 4 bases short and J 0 bases short, with 13 bases between. CDR3 size: 16 residues. All the people who gave samples were healthy bone marrow donors. The data stem from a study of cytomegalovirus exposure and HLA in healthy donors. Whole-study findings and limits: The later analysis indicated that the majority of CMV-associated TCR beta chains appeared HLA-restricted. There were three CMV-associated chains whose specificity for CMV antigens was confirmed in vitro. It was reportedly the case that the classifier diagnosed cytomegalovirus status with high specificity and sensitivity.

The sequencing sample was made of PBMCs. The TCR originated in a man aged 25 to 40 in good health and CMV-seropositive. The V call is TRBV14, the J call TRBJ1-3, with D tentatively TRBD1 (6 bases). The CDR3 coding sequence is TGTGCCAGCAGCCGTTACAGGGCCATCTCTGGAAACACCATATATTTT. Amino acids: CASSRYRAISGNTIYF. The full variable domain, with the rest looked up from reference TRBV14 and TRBJ1-3, is EAGVTQFPSHSVIEKGQTVTLRCDPISGHDNLYWYRRVMGKEIKFLLHFVKESKQDESGMPNNRFLAERTGGTYSTLKVQPAELEDSGVYFCASSRYRAISGNTIYFGEGSWLTVV.